A single sample gave rise to the 6 T cell receptor beta chains below, sequenced in a study of cytotoxic CD8 clonotypes in ibrutinib-treated CLL. Generated by immunoSEQ multiplex PCR, the TCRdb table keeps only in-frame clones and is missing some. The sample records 55,000 to 60,000 clones, 50% to 70% being singletons. Sequencing used PBMCs, obtained at disease progression, from a patient treated with ibrutinib. These receptors were collected from a human donor with chronic lymphocytic leukemia.

The chain is built from TRBV4-2 and TRBJ1-6; 11 nucleotides line up with TRBD1. J lost 9 bases, V lost 4 bases, and 5 bases had no gene match. The CDR3 sequence is 15 residues long. Looked up from germline, CDR1 is LGHNA and CDR2 is YNFKEQ. The CDR3 DNA follows: TGTGCCAGCAGCCGCGGACAGGGGGCTCGTTCACCCCTCCACTTT. Encoded protein: CASSRGQGARSPLHF.

This clone was seen a handful of times. The genes are TRBV30 and TRBJ1-3, with D perhaps matching TRBD1 (5 bases). From germline, CDR1 is GTSNPN and CDR2 SVGIG (reference sequence). Trimming shortened V by 0 bases and J by 4 bases, and 13 bases separated the two germline ends. The CDR3 length is 15 residues. CDR3 residues: CAWSVGTAYGNTIYF. The CDR3, as DNA: TGTGCCTGGAGTGTCGGGACGGCGTACGGAAACACCATATATTTT.

This clone was counted between two and nine times. The chain couples TRBV6-5 to TRBJ1-5; D unresolved. The CDR3 loop spans 14 amino acids. The germline CDR1 and CDR2 sequences are MNHEY and SVGAGI. V gave up 6 bases and J gave up 2 bases, with 11 bases separating them. The CDR3 DNA is TGTGCCAGCAGGCCCTCTTTCGGCAATCAGCCCCAGCATTTT. Translation gives CASRPSFGNQPQHF.

This clone has a handful of counts. The rearrangement uses TRBV5-1 and TRBJ1-4; the D is unclear. Trimming removed 6 bases at V and 1 base at J, with 7 bases between. Germline-derived CDR1 and CDR2 are SGHRS and YFSETQ. This CDR3 is 13 amino acids long. This CDR3 is CASTTGTNEKLFF. In DNA, the CDR3 is TGCGCCAGCACTACGGGAACTAATGAAAAACTGTTTTTT.

V is TRBV6-1 and J is TRBJ2-7; 7 bases fit TRBD1. The CDR3 extends over 15 amino acids. Trimming cost V 7 bases and J 0 bases; bases outside gene matches: 9. Germline values: CDR1 MNHNS, CDR2 SASEGT. CDR3 bases: TGTGCCAGCAAACTAACGGGACAGACCTCCTACGAGCAGTACTTC. This gives the protein CASKLTGQTSYEQYF.

The genes are TRBV21-1 and TRBJ2-7; the D segment call TRBD2 is taken from the table without a DNA check. TRBV21-1 is tagged as a pseudogene. The CDR3 extends over 13 amino acids. The CDR3 protein is CASSRAKFYEQYF. For the CDR3, the DNA is TGTGCCAGCAGCCGCGCCAAATTCTACGAGCAGTACTTC.